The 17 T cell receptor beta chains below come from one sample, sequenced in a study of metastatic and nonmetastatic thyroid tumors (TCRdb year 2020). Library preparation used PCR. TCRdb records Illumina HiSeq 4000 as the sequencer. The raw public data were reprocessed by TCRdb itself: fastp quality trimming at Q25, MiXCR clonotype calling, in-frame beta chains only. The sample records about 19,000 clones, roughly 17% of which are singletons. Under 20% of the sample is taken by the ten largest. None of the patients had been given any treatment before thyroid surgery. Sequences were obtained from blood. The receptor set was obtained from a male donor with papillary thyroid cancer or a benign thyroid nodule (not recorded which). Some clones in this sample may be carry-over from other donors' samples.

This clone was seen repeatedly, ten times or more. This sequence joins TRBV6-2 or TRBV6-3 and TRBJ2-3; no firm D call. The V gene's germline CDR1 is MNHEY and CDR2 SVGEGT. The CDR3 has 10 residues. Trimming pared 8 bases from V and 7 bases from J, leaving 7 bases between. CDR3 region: CASSDNTQYF. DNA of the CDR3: TGTGCCAGCTCTGATAATACGCAGTATTTT.

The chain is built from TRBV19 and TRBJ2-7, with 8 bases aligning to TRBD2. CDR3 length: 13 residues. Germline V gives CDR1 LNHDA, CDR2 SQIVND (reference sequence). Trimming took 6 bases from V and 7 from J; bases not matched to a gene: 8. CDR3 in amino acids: CASSNGRAYEQYF. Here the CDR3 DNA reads TGTGCCAGTAGCAACGGGAGGGCTTATGAGCAGTACTTC.

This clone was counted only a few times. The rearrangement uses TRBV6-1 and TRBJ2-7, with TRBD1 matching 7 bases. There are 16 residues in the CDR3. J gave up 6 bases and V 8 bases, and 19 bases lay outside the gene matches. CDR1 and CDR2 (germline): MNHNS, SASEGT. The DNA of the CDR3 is TGTGCCAGCTATCATGCAACGTTCGGGACAGTGGGCGAGCAGTACTTC. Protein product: CASYHATFGTVGEQYF.

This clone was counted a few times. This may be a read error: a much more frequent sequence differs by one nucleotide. The CDR3 loop is CASSQDPGTGGNTMYF. DNA for the CDR3: TGTGCCAGCAGCCAAGATCCCGGGACAGGGGGAAACACCATGTATTTT. The V and J genes are TRBV3-1 and TRBJ1-3; the match to TRBD1 covers 11 bases. Germline CDR1 reads LGHDT; CDR2 reads YNNKEL (reference sequence). The CDR3 totals 16 residues.

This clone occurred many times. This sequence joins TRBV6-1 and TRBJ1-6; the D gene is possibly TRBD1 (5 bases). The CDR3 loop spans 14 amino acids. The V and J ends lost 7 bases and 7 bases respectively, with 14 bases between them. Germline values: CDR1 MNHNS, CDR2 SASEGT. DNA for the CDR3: TGTGCCAGCACCACGGGGGGAGTCAATTCACCCCTCCACTTT. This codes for CASTTGGVNSPLHF.

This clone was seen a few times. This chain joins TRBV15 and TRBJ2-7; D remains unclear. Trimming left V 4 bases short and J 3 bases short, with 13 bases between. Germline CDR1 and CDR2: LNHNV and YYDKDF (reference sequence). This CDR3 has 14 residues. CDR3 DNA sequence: TGTGCCACCAGCATATATTTGGAAATCTACGAGCAGTACTTC. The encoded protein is CATSIYLEIYEQYF.

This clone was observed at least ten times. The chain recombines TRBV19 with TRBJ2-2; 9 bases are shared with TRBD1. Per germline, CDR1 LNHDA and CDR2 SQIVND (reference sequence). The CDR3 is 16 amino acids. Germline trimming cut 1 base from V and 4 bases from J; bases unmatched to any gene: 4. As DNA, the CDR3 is TGTGCCAGTAGTATAGTAACAGGGGGCAGCACCGGGGAGCTGTTTTTT. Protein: CASSIVTGGSTGELFF.

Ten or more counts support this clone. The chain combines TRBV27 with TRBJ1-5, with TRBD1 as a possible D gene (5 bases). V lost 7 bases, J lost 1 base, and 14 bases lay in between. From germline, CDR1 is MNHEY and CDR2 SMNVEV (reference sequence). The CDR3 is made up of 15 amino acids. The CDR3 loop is CASTLKGASNQPQHF. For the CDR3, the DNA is TGTGCCAGCACTTTGAAAGGGGCAAGCAATCAGCCCCAGCATTTT.

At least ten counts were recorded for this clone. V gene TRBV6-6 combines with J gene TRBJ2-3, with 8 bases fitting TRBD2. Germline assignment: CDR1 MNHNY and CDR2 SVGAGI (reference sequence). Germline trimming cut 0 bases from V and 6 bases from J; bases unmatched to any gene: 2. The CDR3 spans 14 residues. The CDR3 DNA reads TGTGCCAGCAGTTACTCTAGCGGGATGGATACGCAGTATTTT. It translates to CASSYSSGMDTQYF.

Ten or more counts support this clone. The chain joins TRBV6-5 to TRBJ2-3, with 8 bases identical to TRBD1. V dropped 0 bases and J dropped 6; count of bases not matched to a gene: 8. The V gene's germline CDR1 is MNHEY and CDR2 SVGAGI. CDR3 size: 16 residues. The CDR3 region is CASSYSAQGAADTQYF. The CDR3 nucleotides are TGTGCCAGCAGTTACTCAGCTCAGGGGGCAGCGGATACGCAGTATTTT.

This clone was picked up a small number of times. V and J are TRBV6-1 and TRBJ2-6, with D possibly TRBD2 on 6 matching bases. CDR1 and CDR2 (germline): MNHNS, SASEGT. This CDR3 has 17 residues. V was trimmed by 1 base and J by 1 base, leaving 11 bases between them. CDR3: CASSEVRRGSGANVLTF. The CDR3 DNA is TGTGCCAGCAGTGAAGTTAGGCGGGGTTCTGGGGCCAACGTCCTGACTTTC.

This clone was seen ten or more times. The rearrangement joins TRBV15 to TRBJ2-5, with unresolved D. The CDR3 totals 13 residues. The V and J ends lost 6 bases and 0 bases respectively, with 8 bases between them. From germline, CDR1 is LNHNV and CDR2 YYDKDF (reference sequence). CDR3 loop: CATSGHDQETQYF. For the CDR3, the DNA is TGTGCCACCAGTGGTCATGACCAAGAGACCCAGTACTTC.

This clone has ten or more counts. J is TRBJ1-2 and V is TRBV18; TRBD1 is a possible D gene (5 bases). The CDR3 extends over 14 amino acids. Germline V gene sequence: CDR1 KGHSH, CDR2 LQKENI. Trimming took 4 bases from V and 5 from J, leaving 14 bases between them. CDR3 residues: CASSLPGFGYGYTF. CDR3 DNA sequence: TGTGCCAGCTCACTACCAGGGTTCGGATATGGCTACACCTTC.

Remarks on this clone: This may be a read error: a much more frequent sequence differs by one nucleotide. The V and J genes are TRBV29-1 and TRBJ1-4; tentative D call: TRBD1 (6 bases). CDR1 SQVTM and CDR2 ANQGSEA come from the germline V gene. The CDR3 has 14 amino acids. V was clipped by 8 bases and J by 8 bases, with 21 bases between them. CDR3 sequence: CSTAKSQGGEKLFF. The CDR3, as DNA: TGCAGCACAGCAAAGTCACAGGGAGGAGAAAAACTGTTTTTT. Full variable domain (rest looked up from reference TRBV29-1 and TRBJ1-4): SAVISQKPSRDICQRGTSLTIQCQVDSQVTMMFWYRQQPGQSLTLIATANQGSEATYESGFVIDKFPISRPNLTFSTLTVSNMSPEDSSIYLCSTAKSQGGEKLFFGSGTQLSVL.

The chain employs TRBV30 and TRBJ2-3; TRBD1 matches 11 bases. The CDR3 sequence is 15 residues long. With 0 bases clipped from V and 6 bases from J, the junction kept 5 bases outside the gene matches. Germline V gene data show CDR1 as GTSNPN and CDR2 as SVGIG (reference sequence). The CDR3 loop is CAWSVGTGGLDTQYF. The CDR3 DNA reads TGTGCCTGGAGTGTAGGGACAGGGGGTTTGGATACGCAGTATTTT. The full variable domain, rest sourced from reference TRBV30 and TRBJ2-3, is SQTIHQWPATLVQPVGSPLSLECTVEGTSNPNLYWYRQAAGRGLQLLFYSVGIGQISSEVPQNLSASRPQDRQFILSSKKLLLSDSGFYLCAWSVGTGGLDTQYFGPGTRLTVL.

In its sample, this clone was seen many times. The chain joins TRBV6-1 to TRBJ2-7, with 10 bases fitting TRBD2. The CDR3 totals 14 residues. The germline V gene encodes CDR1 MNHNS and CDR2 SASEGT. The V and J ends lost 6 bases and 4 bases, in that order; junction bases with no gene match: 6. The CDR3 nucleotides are TGTGCCAGCAGCGAAACGGGACTAGCGTACGAGCAGTACTTC. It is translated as CASSETGLAYEQYF.

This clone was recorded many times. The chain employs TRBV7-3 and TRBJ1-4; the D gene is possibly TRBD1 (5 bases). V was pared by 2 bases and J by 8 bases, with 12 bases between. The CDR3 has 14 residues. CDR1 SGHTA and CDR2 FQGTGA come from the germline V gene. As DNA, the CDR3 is TGTGCCAGCAGCTTAGCCAGGGTAGGGGAAAAACTGTTTTTT. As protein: CASSLARVGEKLFF.